This paragraph covers one TCR beta chain sequence. No antigen is known for it. The data were obtained in a study of cytomegalovirus exposure and HLA in healthy donors. Study results and limitations: Previous analysis showed most TCR beta V segments were productive about 90% or about 30% of the time. Several V segments, TRBV6-2 and TRBV6-3 among them, could not be told apart and were dropped.

This PCR relied on a set of 60 Vbeta primers and 13 Jbeta primers. Study processing details: Later reanalysis found roughly 80 million unique TCR beta chains, 9 million to 12 million of them shared. TCRdb keeps only in-frame clones here, not all; method: immunoSEQ multiplex PCR. Clonal size and the V and J genes are those of that table, whereas D and trimming came from the DNA. Seen here are tens of thousands of clones, 70% to 75% observed once, and the top ten hold around a fifth. This CDR3 region has 17 residues. Germline-derived CDR1 and CDR2 are LGHNA and YNFKEQ. Trimming at V came to 0 bases and at J to 5 bases, leaving 7 bases not matched to a gene.

This sequence originates from a woman aged 30 to 39 in good health and CMV-seropositive. The chain uses TRBV4-2 and TRBJ2-1; 10 nucleotides align to TRBD2. The sequencing input was PBMCs. The DNA for the CDR3 is TGTGCCAGCAGCCAAGATCAGGGGACTAGCGTTAACAATGAGCAGTTCTTC. As protein: CASSQDQGTSVNNEQFF.